Below, one T cell receptor beta chain is given with its context. This sample was taken from a study of monozygotic twins with inflammatory bowel disease. One blood sample of 2 to 2.5 ml was taken from each donor. Whole blood served as the source of total RNA, and no T cell sorting took place. This CDR3 spans 16 amino acids. Germline V lookup: CDR1 LGHDT, CDR2 YNNKEL (reference sequence). Each TCR library consumed about 3,700 ng of total RNA. cDNA was made in eight separate reactions per sample. TCRdb re-called the 5' RACE reads and catalogs CDR3 proteins one per entry, DNA excluded. The table for this sample gives approximately 390,000 distinct CDR3 sequences.

The sequenced sample was blood. This clonotype originated in a human donor with ulcerative colitis or Crohn's disease, or a healthy co-twin of an affected twin (not recorded which). V is TRBV3-1 and J is TRBJ2-1; TCRdb gives TRBD2 as the D gene, but with no DNA this cannot be confirmed. CDR3 sequence reads: CASSPMTSGGRNEQFF.